Listed here is a single T cell receptor (beta chain). Original handling: Estimation of nucleated cell counts was performed using reference gene primer amplification. The table came from immunoSEQ multiplex PCR; TCRdb's copy has only in-frame clones and leaves some out. V and J calls and clone size are copied from that table; D and trimming were computed from the DNA. The table records about 25,000 clones, 81% of them present only once. The sample comes from a study of blood T cell repertoires in COVID-19. Study at large: COVID-19 samples, acute and convalescent, were from the United States, Italy and Spain. The cDNA or gDNA used as material had been derived from T cells, B-cell-depleted T cells, or PBMCs.

The CDR3 is 16 amino acids. V lost 0 bases to trimming and J lost 5 bases, with 14 bases between them. Germline-derived CDR1 and CDR2 are SGHRS and YFSETQ. Sequenced: peripheral blood. The chain combines TRBV5-1 with TRBJ2-2; a weak D match, TRBD1 (5 bases). The receptor was isolated from a man aged 45 to 65 with active or convalescent COVID-19. CDR3 region: CASSLVSGSSTGELFF. DNA for the CDR3: TGCGCCAGCAGCTTGGTCTCAGGGTCGTCGACCGGGGAGCTGTTTTTT.